These T cell receptor beta chains were read from a single sample in a study of control samples from healthy donors and cancer patients. Sequencing used immunoSEQ multiplex PCR; TCRdb keeps in-frame clones, though not all of them. Here the sample spans tens of thousands of clones, roughly nine tenths being singletons. Sequenced input: blood. The receptors originated from a man younger than 45 in good health. CDR3s include the opening cysteine and the closing phenylalanine or tryptophan. A D gene is named only where the DNA matches it firmly. Clone sizes are given selectively: once, few, many, or a class where the clone is expanded.

j_call: TRBJ2-4; clone_size: NA; v_call: TRBV30; d_call: NA; cdr3_aa: CAWSRGREYIQYF
j_call: TRBJ2-5; clone_size: few; v_call: TRBV4-1; d_call: NA; cdr3_aa: CASSRPFPQETQYF
j_call: TRBJ1-3; clone_size: NA; v_call: TRBV9; d_call: NA; cdr3_aa: CASSVSGSSGNTIYF
j_call: TRBJ2-7; clone_size: NA; v_call: TRBV19; d_call: NA; cdr3_aa: CASSEPGSYEQYF
j_call: TRBJ2-1; clone_size: NA; v_call: TRBV7-8; d_call: TRBD2; cdr3_aa: CASSLARGAGIYNEQFF
j_call: TRBJ1-2; clone_size: NA; v_call: TRBV3-1/TRBV3-2; d_call: NA; cdr3_aa: CASSQVEGGYTF
j_call: TRBJ1-2; clone_size: NA; v_call: TRBV30; d_call: NA; cdr3_aa: CAWSVPLRGVGYGYTF
j_call: TRBJ2-2; clone_size: NA; v_call: TRBV7-2; d_call: NA; cdr3_aa: CASSLSRGSYRELFF
j_call: TRBJ1-3; clone_size: NA; v_call: TRBV18; d_call: NA; cdr3_aa: CASSPTSGNTIYF
j_call: TRBJ1-3; clone_size: NA; v_call: TRBV19; d_call: TRBD1; cdr3_aa: CASSNPGTAGNTIYF
j_call: TRBJ2-1; clone_size: NA; v_call: TRBV6-4; d_call: TRBD2; cdr3_aa: CASSDTSGSIHEQFF
j_call: TRBJ2-3; clone_size: NA; v_call: TRBV5-4; d_call: NA; cdr3_aa: CASSRDTTDTQYF
j_call: TRBJ2-7; clone_size: NA; v_call: TRBV16; d_call: NA; cdr3_aa: CASSIGPIYEQYF
j_call: TRBJ1-5; clone_size: NA; v_call: TRBV28; d_call: NA; cdr3_aa: CASSLTAPQPQHF
j_call: TRBJ2-4; clone_size: NA; v_call: TRBV27; d_call: NA; cdr3_aa: CASSSTGVGEDIQYF
j_call: TRBJ2-5; clone_size: NA; v_call: TRBV19; d_call: TRBD1; cdr3_aa: CASSSRTGGGETQYF
j_call: TRBJ1-2; clone_size: NA; v_call: TRBV6-6; d_call: NA; cdr3_aa: CASSYSRTSNLLGYTF
j_call: TRBJ2-5; clone_size: NA; v_call: TRBV19; d_call: NA; cdr3_aa: CASSIRGAGETQYF
j_call: TRBJ1-1; clone_size: NA; v_call: TRBV6-5; d_call: NA; cdr3_aa: CASSYTPMGDYSEAFF
j_call: TRBJ1-2; clone_size: NA; v_call: TRBV28; d_call: TRBD1; cdr3_aa: CASSPVGQENYGYTF
j_call: TRBJ1-1; clone_size: NA; v_call: TRBV7-3; d_call: NA; cdr3_aa: CASSYSGNTEAFF